This T cell receptor (beta chain) was sequenced in a study of blood T cell repertoires in COVID-19. TCRdb's copy holds only in-frame clones and misses some; the assay was immunoSEQ multiplex PCR. The repertoire holds around 420,000 clones, approximately 85% seen once, with over 2% in the top ten. Trimming took 1 base from V and 7 from J; bases not matched to a gene: 7. Germline CDR1 reads SGHDT; CDR2 reads YYEEEE. This CDR3 has 15 amino acids. Participant-given clinical history determined each cohort assignment. The clonotype comes from a woman aged 40 to 50 with acute COVID-19. The sample consisted of PBMCs or T cells enriched from blood (not recorded which). The V and J genes are TRBV5-6 and TRBJ1-5; 8 nucleotides line up with TRBD1. CDR3 in amino acids: CASSLRTGGRQPQHF. CDR3 bases: TGTGCCAGCAGCTTGCGAACAGGGGGAAGGCAGCCCCAGCATTTT.